The subject of this entry is one TCR beta chain. The data originate from a study of blood T cell repertoires in COVID-19. Study overall: PBMCs, B-cell-depleted T cells, or T cells provided the cDNA or gDNA that made up the material.

In the authors' methods: Estimation of nucleated cell counts relied on the amplification of reference gene primers. Assay used: immunoSEQ multiplex PCR; TCRdb lists only in-frame clones, some missing. V, J and clone size reflect that table, while D and trimming were determined from the DNA. The sample has about 70,000 clones, more than 80% seen once. The CDR3 is made up of 15 amino acids. Trimming took off 6 bases at V and 11 bases at J, with 22 bases between the two ends. The germline V gene has CDR1 MNHEY and CDR2 SVGAGI. This receptor was identified in a woman of 80 years or more with active or convalescent COVID-19. The chain recombines TRBV6-5 with TRBJ1-4; possible D gene TRBD1, 6 bases. The sequencing sample was made of peripheral blood. The DNA of the CDR3 is TGTGCCAGCAGCCGCGAGAGCCAGGGGCGAGGGAAACTGTTTTTT. This gives the protein CASSRESQGRGKLFF.